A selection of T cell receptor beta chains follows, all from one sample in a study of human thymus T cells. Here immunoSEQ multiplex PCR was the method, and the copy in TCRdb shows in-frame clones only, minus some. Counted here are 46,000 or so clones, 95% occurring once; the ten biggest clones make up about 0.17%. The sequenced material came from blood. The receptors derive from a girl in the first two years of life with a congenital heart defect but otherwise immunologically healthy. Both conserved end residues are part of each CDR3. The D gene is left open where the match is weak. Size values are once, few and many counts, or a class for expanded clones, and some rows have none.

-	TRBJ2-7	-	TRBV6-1	TGTGCCAGCAGTGAACCCGGGGGCCCCCACTCCTACGAGCAGTACTTC	CASSEPGGPHSYEQYF
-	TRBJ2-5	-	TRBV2	TGTGCCAGCAGCCCCGGGTGGGGAGAGACCCAGTACTTC	CASSPGWGETQYF
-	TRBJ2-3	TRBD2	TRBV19	TGTGCCAGTAGTAGGGTAGCGGGGGCCGGAGATACGCAGTATTTT	CASSRVAGAGDTQYF
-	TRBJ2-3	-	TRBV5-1	TGCGCCAGCAGCTGGCGGAGGCCCGCTAGCACAGATACGCAGTATTTT	CASSWRRPASTDTQYF
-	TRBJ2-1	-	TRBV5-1	TGCGCCAGCAGCCCAATTGCTAGCTTGGAGCAGTTCTTC	CASSPIASLEQFF
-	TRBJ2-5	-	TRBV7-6	TGTGCCAGCAGCTTAGCAAGAGGGAACCAAGAGACCCAGTACTTC	CASSLARGNQETQYF
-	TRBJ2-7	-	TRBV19	TGTGCCAGTAGTATGGCCAGCGACTCCTACGAGCAGTACTTC	CASSMASDSYEQYF
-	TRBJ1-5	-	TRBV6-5	TGTGCCAGCAGTTACTCTTTTGGTGGCAATCAGCCCCAGCATTTT	CASSYSFGGNQPQHF
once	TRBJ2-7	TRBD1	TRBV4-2	TGTGCCAGCAGCCGGATTGGGACAGGGGACTTTTACGAGCAGTACTTC	CASSRIGTGDFYEQYF
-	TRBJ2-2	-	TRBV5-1	TGCGCCAGCAGCTTGGGCGCTTCTAGCAGAGACACCGGGGAGCTGTTTTTT	CASSLGASSRDTGELFF
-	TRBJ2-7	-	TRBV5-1	TGCGCCAGCAGCCCCAGGGGGGGGCCTTACGAGCAGTACTTC	CASSPRGGPYEQYF
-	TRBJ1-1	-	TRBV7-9	TGTGCCAGCAGCTTAGCGGGGATCACTGAAGCTTTCTTT	CASSLAGITEAFF
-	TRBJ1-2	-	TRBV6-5	TGTGCCAGCAGTTACTTCGCGACCGATGGCTACACCTTC	CASSYFATDGYTF
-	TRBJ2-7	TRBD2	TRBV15	TGTGCCACCAGCAGGGATCTTAGGACTAGCGGGAGAAGAGGATCCTACGAGCAGTACTTC	CATSRDLRTSGRRGSYEQYF
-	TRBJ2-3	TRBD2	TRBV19	TGTGCCAGTAGTATCCCCCCCGCTAGCGGGAGGTTCACAGATACGCAGTATTTT	CASSIPPASGRFTDTQYF
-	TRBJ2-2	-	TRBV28	TGTGCCAGCAGTCTGGGGAAGGGATCCCTTTGGACCGGGGAGCTGTTTTTT	CASSLGKGSLWTGELFF
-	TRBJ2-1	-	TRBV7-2	TGTGCCAGCAGAGCCCCGGGACTGCAATACAATGAGCAGTTCTTC	CASRAPGLQYNEQFF
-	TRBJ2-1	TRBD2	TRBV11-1	TGTGCCAGCAGCACTAGCGTGGTGCAGTTCTTC	CASSTSVVQFF
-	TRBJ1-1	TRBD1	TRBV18	TGTGCCAGCTTACAGGACAGGGCGAACACTGAAGCTTTCTTT	CASLQDRANTEAFF
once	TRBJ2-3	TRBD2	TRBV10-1	TGCGCCAGCAGTTCAAGCGGGGGCCTCGCAGATACGCAGTATTTT	CASSSSGGLADTQYF
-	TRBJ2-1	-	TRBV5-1	TGCGCCAGCAGCTTGATCGTGACGGGTGAGCAGTTCTTC	CASSLIVTGEQFF
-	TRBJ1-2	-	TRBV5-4	TGTGCCAGCAGCTTGACAGTGGACTATGGCTACACCTTC	CASSLTVDYGYTF
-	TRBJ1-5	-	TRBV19	TGTGCCAGTAGTCGTCGCTACCTAGGGTGGGATCAGCCCCAGCATTTT	CASSRRYLGWDQPQHF
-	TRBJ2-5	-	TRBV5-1	TGCGCCAGCGGGATAGGGGAGACCCAGTACTTC	CASGIGETQYF
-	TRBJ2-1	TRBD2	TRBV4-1	TGCGCCAGCAGCCAAGTTCGCCTAAGCGGGAGTGGGATCTACAATGAGCAGTTCTTC	CASSQVRLSGSGIYNEQFF
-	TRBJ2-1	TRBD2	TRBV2	TGTGCCAGCAGTGTCGGGGAGGGGCACCTCTACAATGAGCAGTTCTTC	CASSVGEGHLYNEQFF
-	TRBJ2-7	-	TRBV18	TGTGCCAGCTCACCCCGGGACCCCCGAGGGTCTGTCGAGCAGTACTTC	CASSPRDPRGSVEQYF
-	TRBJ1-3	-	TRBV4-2	TGTGCCAGCAGCCAAGATCGGGCGGCAGACTCTGGAAACACCATATATTTT	CASSQDRAADSGNTIYF
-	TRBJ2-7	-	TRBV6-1	TGTGCCAGCAGTGCTGTTAGGGGGGAGGGCTCCTACGAGCAGTACTTC	CASSAVRGEGSYEQYF
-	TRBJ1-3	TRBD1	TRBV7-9	TGTGCCAGCAGCTTCGGCGACAGGGGGGAAAACACCATATATTTT	CASSFGDRGENTIYF
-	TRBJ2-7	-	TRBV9	TGTGCCAGCAGCCCGGCCGAGCAGTACTTC	CASSPAEQYF
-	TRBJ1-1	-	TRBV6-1	TGTGCCAGCAGCTTTCCTGGGGACACTGAAGCTTTCTTT	CASSFPGDTEAFF